This entry features one T cell receptor (beta chain) sequence. Antigen unknown. These data are taken from a study of cytomegalovirus exposure and HLA in healthy donors. Whole-study context: Unique TCRs numbering approximately 80 million, obtained from HLA-typed donors, made up an early data release. Among approximately 400 genotyped donors, about 80% fell in the Caucasian-associated ancestry cluster. Broader study findings: Follow-up analysis later connected one missense variant in DCLRE1C with trimming of TCR beta V- and J-genes.

CDR1 is LGHNA and CDR2 is YSLEER in the germline V gene. Losses at the gene ends were 1 base for V and 4 bases for J; bases not matched to a gene: 3. The CDR3 loop spans 15 amino acids. PCR employed 60 Vbeta and 13 Jbeta primers. Here immunoSEQ multiplex PCR was the method, and the copy in TCRdb shows in-frame clones only, minus some. The table lists roughly 100,000 clones, about 83% of them singletons, with 6.1% in the top ten. V and J are TRBV4-3 and TRBJ2-7; 11 nucleotides agree with TRBD2. The source is a man between 18 and 29 years old in good health and CMV-seronegative. Specimen: PBMCs. The CDR3 reads CASSQAIAGGYEQYF. The CDR3 DNA follows: TGCGCCAGCAGCCAAGCTATAGCGGGAGGGTACGAGCAGTACTTC.